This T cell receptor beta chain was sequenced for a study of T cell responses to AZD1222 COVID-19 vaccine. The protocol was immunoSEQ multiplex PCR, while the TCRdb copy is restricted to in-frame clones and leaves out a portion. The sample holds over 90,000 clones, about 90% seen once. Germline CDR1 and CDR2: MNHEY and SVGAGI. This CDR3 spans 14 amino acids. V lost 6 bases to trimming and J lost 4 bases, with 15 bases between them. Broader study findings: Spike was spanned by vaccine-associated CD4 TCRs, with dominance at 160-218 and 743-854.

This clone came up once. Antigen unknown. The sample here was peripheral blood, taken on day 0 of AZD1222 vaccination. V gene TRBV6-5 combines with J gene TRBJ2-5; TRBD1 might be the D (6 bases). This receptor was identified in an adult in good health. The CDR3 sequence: CASSRPQGSETQYF. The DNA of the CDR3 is TGTGCCAGCAGCCGACCACAGGGCTCAGAGACCCAGTACTTC.